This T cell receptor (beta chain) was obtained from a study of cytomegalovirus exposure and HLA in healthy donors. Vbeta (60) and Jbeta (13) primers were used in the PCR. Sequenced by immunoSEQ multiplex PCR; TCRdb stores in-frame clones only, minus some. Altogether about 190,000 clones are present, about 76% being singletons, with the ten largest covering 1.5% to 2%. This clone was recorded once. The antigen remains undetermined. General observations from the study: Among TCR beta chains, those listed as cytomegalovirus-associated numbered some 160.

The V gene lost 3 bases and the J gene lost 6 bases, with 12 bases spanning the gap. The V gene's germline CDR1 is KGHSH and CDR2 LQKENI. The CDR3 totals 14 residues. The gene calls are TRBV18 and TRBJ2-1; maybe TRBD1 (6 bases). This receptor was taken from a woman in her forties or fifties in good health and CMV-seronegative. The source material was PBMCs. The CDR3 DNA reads TGTGCCAGCTCACCTACGACAGGTTCCAATGAGCAGTTCTTC. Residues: CASSPTTGSNEQFF.